This T cell receptor beta chain emerged from a study of siplizumab effects on memory and regulatory T cells (dated by TCRdb to between 2017 and 2020). In the study overall: The effect of the anti-CD2 antibody siplizumab on alloreactive T-cell subsets was examined in allogeneic mixed lymphocyte reactions constructed from human PBMCs.

On this clone: The antigen this receptor binds is unknown. The record has no base qualities; no much larger clone is one base away.

From its cysteine to its phenylalanine, the CDR3 spans 12 amino acids. Only CDR3 DNA is held: 36 bases, read in frame from base 1. CDR1 and CDR2 are drawn from the germline V gene: MNHEY, SVGAGI. Germline trimming amounts to 7 bases on V and 5 bases on J, with 4 as the count of junction bases outside the gene matches. The library was obtained by the immunoSEQ multiplex PCR assay. The deep sequencing platform assayed roughly 10^5 TCR templates per sample. Genomic DNA extracted from sorted T cells was used for TCRbeta CDR3 sequencing. The authors' pipeline ran thus. The R programming language was used for clonal analysis of the TCRbeta CDR3 data. Unstimulated samples were compared with post-reaction CFSE-low samples to define alloreactive CD4+ and CD8+ clones. Regulatory or non-regulatory origin was assigned to alloreactive CD4+ clones by matching of sequences to sorted unstimulated Treg and non-Treg repertoires. TCRdb holds this immuneACCESS table with in-frame rearrangements only. Some clones are missing; in checked studies, unresolved V genes explain under half, and the rest has no known cause. V, J and clone size derive from that table, while D and trimming were established from the DNA sequence. The table for this sample lists some 100,000 clones; roughly 93% of them were counted only once. The ten most abundant clones make up over 0.15% of the sample.

Sorted unstimulated T cells, along with proliferating T cells recovered from mixed lymphocyte reactions, underwent TCRbeta CDR3 sequencing. Fresh whole blood from approximately ten HLA-typed healthy donors was used to isolate PBMCs. To map where alloreactive clones came from, CD4+ non-regulatory T cells in the unstimulated state were FACS-sorted. Study-wide findings and limitations: Because sequences at frequencies below about 10^-5 were poorly captured, only a minor fraction of alloreactive clones could be mapped back to unstimulated subsets. Unstimulated naive T cells appeared to be more diverse than memory T cells, and naive cells seemed to make a substantial contribution to the alloresponse. About 75-96% of proliferating CD4+ or CD8+ clones could not be given a naive or memory phenotype. No functional confirmation was obtained for the suppressive function of proliferating Tregs from siplizumab cultures. The cumulative frequency of alloreactive sequences that could be traced back to unstimulated CD4+ memory T cells was significantly reduced by siplizumab. Among mappable alloreactive CD4+ clones, the Treg-derived fraction averaged approximately 63% with siplizumab versus around 25% in control reactions.

The source is a human donor in good health. Here the chain combines TRBV6-5 and TRBJ2-7, and TRBD2 aligns with 8 junction nucleotides. Sequenced sample: non-Treg CD4+ T cells sorted from blood. The label giving this sample's cell subset or site can be read as: FACS-sorted unstimulated CD4+ non-regulatory T cells. The sequenced DNA is TGTGCCAGCAACGCGGGGGGCCACGAGCAGTACTTC. The encoded protein is CASNAGGHEQYF.